The rows below give T cell receptor beta chains drawn from one sample of a study of blood T cell repertoires in COVID-19. Profiling relied on immunoSEQ multiplex PCR, and the TCRdb table lists in-frame clones only, not all of them. The table includes about 21,000 clones, nearly 90% detected once. Source material: peripheral blood. All receptors derive from a human donor with active COVID-19. The donor label of this sample is uncertain. The CDR3 runs from the conserved cysteine through the conserved F or W. The D gene is left open where the match is weak. Clone size is given for some rows only: seen once, a few or many times, or a class if the clone is expanded.

D gene: TRBD1
V gene: TRBV10-3
clone size: NA
J gene: TRBJ2-7
CDR3 DNA: TGTGCCATCAGTCCGGGACAGGGCCCCTACGAGCAGTACTTC
CDR3 protein: CAISPGQGPYEQYF

D gene: NA
V gene: TRBV4-1
clone size: once
J gene: TRBJ2-1
CDR3 DNA: TGCGCCAGCCACGGGGGGCCCCTTACGGGGGGTGAGCAGTTCTTC
CDR3 protein: CASHGGPLTGGEQFF

D gene: TRBD1
V gene: TRBV28
clone size: NA
J gene: TRBJ2-7
CDR3 DNA: TGTGCCAGCAGCCCGGCGGGACAGGGGTACGAGCAGTACTTC
CDR3 protein: CASSPAGQGYEQYF

D gene: TRBD1
V gene: TRBV15
clone size: NA
J gene: TRBJ2-1
CDR3 DNA: TGTGCCACCAGCCGCTCCAGGTCAGGGGGCAATGAGCAGTTCTTC
CDR3 protein: CATSRSRSGGNEQFF

D gene: NA
V gene: TRBV28
clone size: NA
J gene: TRBJ1-2
CDR3 DNA: TGTGCCACAGTCGGGGGGGTGAGGCGTTGGGGCTACACCTTC
CDR3 protein: CATVGGVRRWGYTF

D gene: NA
V gene: TRBV19
clone size: NA
J gene: TRBJ1-5
CDR3 DNA: TGTGCCAGTAGTCCCTCCACAGGGTTTAGCAATCAGCCCCAGCATTTT
CDR3 protein: CASSPSTGFSNQPQHF

D gene: TRBD2
V gene: TRBV7-9
clone size: once
J gene: TRBJ2-1
CDR3 DNA: TGTGCCAGCAGCCCGATTCCTAGCGGGAAATCCTACAATGAGCAGTTCTTC
CDR3 protein: CASSPIPSGKSYNEQFF

D gene: NA
V gene: TRBV7-3
clone size: NA
J gene: TRBJ2-2
CDR3 DNA: TGTGCCAGCAGCTTCGAACCCGAGGCCGGGGAGCTGTTTTTT
CDR3 protein: CASSFEPEAGELFF

D gene: NA
V gene: TRBV28
clone size: NA
J gene: TRBJ2-7
CDR3 DNA: TGTGCCAGCAGTTTAGGGGGCCTTGACGAGCAGTACTTC
CDR3 protein: CASSLGGLDEQYF

D gene: TRBD2
V gene: TRBV9
clone size: NA
J gene: TRBJ2-3
CDR3 DNA: TGTGCCAGCAGCGTGAGAGCGGGATTAGATACGCAGTATTTT
CDR3 protein: CASSVRAGLDTQYF

D gene: NA
V gene: TRBV11-2
clone size: NA
J gene: TRBJ1-1
CDR3 DNA: TGTGCCAGCAAGCCCCCTTCCACCAGGGGCACTGAAGCTTTCTTT
CDR3 protein: CASKPPSTRGTEAFF

D gene: TRBD1
V gene: TRBV5-1
clone size: NA
J gene: TRBJ1-1
CDR3 DNA: TGCGCCAGCAGCTTACAGGGGGTTAGTGGATCTGAAGCTTTCTTT
CDR3 protein: CASSLQGVSGSEAFF

D gene: TRBD2
V gene: TRBV2
clone size: NA
J gene: TRBJ2-1
CDR3 DNA: TGTGCCAGCAGTGAAGATCCGGGGAGGGCCTACAATGAGCAGTTCTTC
CDR3 protein: CASSEDPGRAYNEQFF

D gene: NA
V gene: TRBV2
clone size: NA
J gene: TRBJ2-7
CDR3 DNA: TGTGCCAGCAGTATCGCGACTAGGGGAGGATACGAGCAGTACTTC
CDR3 protein: CASSIATRGGYEQYF

D gene: TRBD1
V gene: TRBV3-1/TRBV3-2
clone size: NA
J gene: TRBJ2-7
CDR3 DNA: TGTGCCAGCAGCCAATTCGGGACAGGGACCGAGCAGTACTTC
CDR3 protein: CASSQFGTGTEQYF

D gene: NA
V gene: TRBV20-1
clone size: once
J gene: TRBJ2-2
CDR3 DNA: TGCAGTGCTAGTTCCCTCGACACCGGGGAGCTGTTTTTT
CDR3 protein: CSASSLDTGELFF

D gene: NA
V gene: TRBV7-2
clone size: NA
J gene: TRBJ1-2
CDR3 DNA: TGTGCCAGCAGCTTAGGAGCAGGATCCCATGGCTACACCTTC
CDR3 protein: CASSLGAGSHGYTF

D gene: NA
V gene: TRBV27
clone size: NA
J gene: TRBJ2-2
CDR3 DNA: TGTGCCAGCAGAGATAAAACCAGGGGTGGCGCCGGGGAGCTGTTTTTT
CDR3 protein: CASRDKTRGGAGELFF

D gene: TRBD1
V gene: TRBV7-2
clone size: NA
J gene: TRBJ2-5
CDR3 DNA: TGTGCCAGCAGCTTAAAGAGGACAGGGGAGGATGAGACCCAGTACTTC
CDR3 protein: CASSLKRTGEDETQYF

D gene: NA
V gene: TRBV7-9
clone size: few
J gene: TRBJ1-6
CDR3 DNA: TGTGCCAGCAGCTTCCCGGGACAAGGGGCACCCCTCCACTTT
CDR3 protein: CASSFPGQGAPLHF

D gene: TRBD2
V gene: TRBV25-1
clone size: NA
J gene: TRBJ2-2
CDR3 DNA: TGTGCCAGCAGTGAATTGGGGGGGAGGAACACCGGGGAGCTGTTTTTT
CDR3 protein: CASSELGGRNTGELFF

D gene: TRBD2
V gene: TRBV10-3
clone size: NA
J gene: TRBJ2-1
CDR3 DNA: TGTGCCATCAGTGAGGAGTGGACTAGCGGCAACTACAATGAGCAGTTCTTC
CDR3 protein: CAISEEWTSGNYNEQFF

D gene: NA
V gene: TRBV23-1
clone size: NA
J gene: TRBJ1-1
CDR3 DNA: TGCGCCAGCTCTTTGGGCATCGGAGCTTTCTTT
CDR3 protein: CASSLGIGAFF

D gene: NA
V gene: TRBV3-1/TRBV3-2
clone size: NA
J gene: TRBJ2-5
CDR3 DNA: TGTGCCAGCAGCCTAGCTAGTGGTGTGTCGGAGACCCAGTACTTC
CDR3 protein: CASSLASGVSETQYF

D gene: NA
V gene: TRBV5-1
clone size: NA
J gene: TRBJ1-4
CDR3 DNA: TGCGCCAGCAGCTTGAGAGTAACTAATGAAAAACTGTTTTTT
CDR3 protein: CASSLRVTNEKLFF

D gene: TRBD2
V gene: TRBV5-6
clone size: NA
J gene: TRBJ2-4
CDR3 DNA: TGTGCCAGCAGCTTGGGGAGCGGGACTCCAGCCAAAAACATTCAGTACTTC
CDR3 protein: CASSLGSGTPAKNIQYF

D gene: TRBD1
V gene: TRBV12-3/TRBV12-4
clone size: NA
J gene: TRBJ1-4
CDR3 DNA: TGTGCCAGCAGTCCCGGGACAGGGATCAAACTGTTTTTT
CDR3 protein: CASSPGTGIKLFF